This T cell receptor beta chain emerged from a study of blood T cells in healthy people across ages. General study findings and limits: Aged donors had fewer naive CD4+ cells and lower diversity than long-lived donors.

The CDR3 totals 16 residues. The germline V gene encodes CDR1 MDHEN and CDR2 SYDVKM. The authors drew around 9.3 milliliters of peripheral blood from each donor. As for this clonotype: Its antigen is still unknown. An end of the junction differs from the germline gene, which may be a read error.

Alongside a J-beta primer mix, a sample-barcoded 5' primer served in a second PCR lasting about 7 to 12 cycles. Every individual sample yielded 2.5 million or more paired-end reads (each containing CDR3). In TCRdb, the 5' RACE reads were re-called with MiXCR into one record per CDR3 protein. The sample carries about a million distinct CDR3 sequences, around 49% recorded once. The material sequenced was blood. This sequence originates from a man aged 25 to 40 in good health. The rearrangement uses TRBV28 and TRBJ2-4; TRBD1 matches 9 bases. The J call may be faulty, since TRBJ2-7 better matches the DNA end. CDR3 in amino acids: CASSPPRQGVIYEQYF. For the CDR3, the DNA is TGCGCCAGCAGTCCTCCCCGACAGGGGGTGATCTACGAGCAGTACTTC.